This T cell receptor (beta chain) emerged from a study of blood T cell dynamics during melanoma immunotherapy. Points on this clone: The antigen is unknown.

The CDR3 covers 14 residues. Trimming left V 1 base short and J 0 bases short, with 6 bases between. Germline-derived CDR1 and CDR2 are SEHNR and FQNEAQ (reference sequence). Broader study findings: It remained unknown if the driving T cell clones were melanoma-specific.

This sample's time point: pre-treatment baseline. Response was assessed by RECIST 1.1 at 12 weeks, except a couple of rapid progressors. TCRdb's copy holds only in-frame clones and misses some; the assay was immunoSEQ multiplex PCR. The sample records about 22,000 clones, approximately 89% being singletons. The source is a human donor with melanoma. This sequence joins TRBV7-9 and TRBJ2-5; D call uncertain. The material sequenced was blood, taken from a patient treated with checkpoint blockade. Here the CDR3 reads CASSLGWDQETQYF. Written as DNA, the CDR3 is TGTGCCAGCAGCTTAGGCTGGGACCAAGAGACCCAGTACTTC. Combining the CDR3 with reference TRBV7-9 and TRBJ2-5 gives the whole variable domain DTGVSQNPRHKITKRGQNVTFRCDPISEHNRLYWYRQTLGQGPEFLTYFQNEAQLEKSRLLSDRFSAERPKGSFSTLEIQRTEQGDSAMYLCASSLGWDQETQYFGPGTRLLVL.